The T cell receptor beta chain under discussion was sequenced for a study of technical replicates of blood from several donors (TCRdb year 2017). Notes on this clone: Its antigen remains undetermined. Base-call qualities are not available, and no considerably larger clone is one nucleotide away.

The germline V gene provides CDR1 SGHRS and CDR2 YFSETQ. V is shortened by 0 bases, J by 5 bases, and the region joining them spans 6 bases. Inclusive of the bounding cysteine and phenylalanine, the CDR3 is 12 residues long. Only the CDR3 part of the read is kept: 36 bases, read in frame from the first base. The method behind the library was the immunoSEQ multiplex PCR assay. TCRdb's version of the immuneACCESS table is confined to in-frame rearrangements and falls short of the full clone set. An unresolved V gene accounts for under half of the shortfall where checked; the remainder is of unknown origin. For this sample there are some 71,000 clones; around 97% appear just once. The ten most abundant clones make up approximately 0.18% of the sample.

The sample taken for sequencing was T cells isolated from PBMCs. Recombination linked TRBV5-1 to TRBJ2-7; the D gene cannot be named for sure. This clonotype originated in a human donor in good health. The DNA sequence follows: TGCGCCAGCAGCTTGGCCGCGGACGAGCAGTACTTC. Protein translation: CASSLAADEQYF.